Following are 2 T cell receptor beta chains from one sample sequenced in a study of blood T cells in healthy people across ages. Sample-barcoded 5' priming and a J-beta primer mix drove a second PCR of 7 to 11 cycles. Each CDR3 protein is one row after TCRdb ran MiXCR on the 5' RACE reads. The sample lists under 2,000,000 distinct CDR3 sequences, 49% occurring once. The sequenced sample consisted of blood. All receptors derive from a middle-aged woman in good health.

The gene calls are TRBV2 and TRBJ2-5; 7 nucleotides match TRBD2. J gave up 5 bases and V 6 bases, and 12 bases lay outside the gene matches. This CDR3 has 15 amino acids. The V gene's germline CDR1 is SNHLY and CDR2 FYNNEI. CDR3 sequence reads: CASRGNRAGKETQYF. The CDR3 bases are TGTGCCAGCAGGGGAAACAGAGCGGGAAAGGAGACCCAGTACTTC.

The chain couples TRBV10-3 to TRBJ2-2; no firm D call. The V end was cut by 3 bases, the J end by 4 bases, with 12 bases between. Germline CDR1 reads ENHRY; CDR2 reads SYGVKD. CDR3 length equals 15 residues. The CDR3 bases are TGTGCCATCAGTGAATCAGAGCGAGGCACCGGGGAGCTGTTTTTT. This gives the protein CAISESERGTGELFF.